The 18 T cell receptor beta chains given below trace back to one sample, sequenced in a study of CD8 T cells in ankylosing spondylitis. General study points: Blood of patients with ankylosing spondylitis appeared to be characterized by a TCR beta motif of 8 or 9 highly homologous variants.

Which antigens these TCRs recognize remains unknown. TCRdb re-derived calls from the 5' RACE reads in MiXCR, one entry per CDR3 protein. The repertoire holds roughly 220,000 distinct CDR3 sequences, around 20% seen once, with 40% to 50% in the top ten. Sequencing was performed on blood, either unsorted or a sorted T cell fraction (not recorded which). The receptors come from a male donor with ankylosing spondylitis.

This clonotype has a handful of counts. The chain joins TRBV4-3 to TRBJ2-1; 9 bases agree with TRBD1. Germline V CDR1 and CDR2: LGHNA, YSLEER. There are 17 residues in the CDR3. The V segment lost 0 bases and the J segment 3 bases; nucleotides outside the gene matches: 6. CDR3 loop: CASSQDYTGGFYNEQFF. CDR3 sequence (DNA): TGCGCCAGCAGCCAAGATTACACAGGGGGCTTCTACAATGAGCAGTTCTTC.

This clonotype has just a few counts. The chain recombines TRBV27 with TRBJ2-1, with D possibly TRBD2 on 5 matching bases. Trimming took 5 bases from V and 3 from J, leaving 17 bases between them. Germline loops: CDR1 MNHEY, CDR2 SMNVEV (reference sequence). This CDR3 is built from 16 residues. As DNA, the CDR3 is TGTGCCAGCAGTGGGAGTGAGCGGAGAAGCTACAATGAGCAGTTCTTC. It yields the protein CASSGSERRSYNEQFF.

This clonotype was seen a few times. The chain couples TRBV5-5 to TRBJ2-1; 10 nucleotides match TRBD2. Germline trimming cut 2 bases from V and 4 bases from J; bases unmatched to any gene: 6. Germline values: CDR1 SGHKS, CDR2 YYEKEE (reference sequence). CDR3 size: 16 residues. The CDR3 DNA reads as TGTGCCAGCAGCTTAGTTAGCGGGGGGACGTACAATGAGCAGTTCTTC. Translated: CASSLVSGGTYNEQFF.

The genes are TRBV7-9 and TRBJ2-7; D may be TRBD1 (5 bases). The germline V gene encodes CDR1 SEHNR and CDR2 FQNEAQ (reference sequence). V dropped 5 bases and J dropped 7 bases, with 24 bases sitting between them. The CDR3 sequence is 16 residues long. This CDR3 reads CASSPPATEAWVEQYF. Here the CDR3 DNA reads TGTGCCAGCAGCCCTCCCGCGACAGAAGCGTGGGTAGAGCAGTACTTC.

This clonotype turned up a few times. This rearrangement joins TRBV28 to TRBJ2-7, with D perhaps TRBD1 (6 bases). This CDR3 comprises 14 residues. From germline, CDR1 is MDHEN and CDR2 SYDVKM. Trimming removed 4 bases at V and 2 bases at J, with 12 bases between. CDR3 sequence (DNA): TGTGCCAGCAGTTCCGGGACATTCCCCTACGAGCAGTACTTC. The encoded protein is CASSSGTFPYEQYF.

The sample holds many counts of this clonotype. This chain joins TRBV12-3 or TRBV12-4 and TRBJ1-1; 10 bases match TRBD1. The CDR3 extends over 15 amino acids. The junction had 8 bases not matched to a gene; V was cut back by 6 bases and J by 4 bases. CDR3 coding DNA: TGTGCCAGCAGGCCGAGACAGGGGGCCGGCACTGAAGCTTTCTTT. Translation: CASRPRQGAGTEAFF.

In its sample, this clonotype was seen many times. The V gene is TRBV10-3, the J gene TRBJ2-1; TRBD1 matches 11 bases. The V segment lost 6 bases and the J segment 14 bases; nucleotides outside the gene matches: 9. The CDR3 is made up of 13 amino acids. The V gene's germline CDR1 is ENHRY and CDR2 SYGVKD. The CDR3 bases are TGTGCCATCAGCCCTGGACAGGGGGCGAGTGAGTTCTTC. This encodes CAISPGQGASEFF.

This clonotype appeared a few times. This chain links TRBV19 with TRBJ2-1; the D is unclear. The CDR3 runs to 15 residues. Trimming took off 3 bases at V and 0 bases at J, with 9 bases between the two ends. Germline V CDR1 and CDR2: LNHDA, SQIVND (reference sequence). CDR3 bases: TGTGCCAGTAGTATGTGGCAGAGCTCCTACAATGAGCAGTTCTTC. Amino acid sequence: CASSMWQSSYNEQFF.

This chain uses TRBV6-2 or TRBV6-3 with TRBJ1-6, with D perhaps matching TRBD1 (5 bases). The CDR3 runs to 14 residues. The germline CDR1 and CDR2 sequences are MNHEY and SVGEGT. The V gene lost 3 bases and the J gene lost 14 bases, with 17 bases spanning the gap. The CDR3 spells CASSYGTDAEALHF. In DNA, the CDR3 is TGTGCCAGCAGTTATGGGACTGATGCTGAGGCCCTCCACTTT.

This clonotype was picked up a small number of times. This chain connects TRBV7-8 to TRBJ2-7; the D is unclear. CDR1 is SGHVS, CDR2 FQNEAQ, per germline. V lost 5 bases, J lost 7 bases, and 15 bases lay in between. This CDR3 has 13 residues. The CDR3 is CASSHDPTGEQYF. Written as DNA, the CDR3 is TGTGCCAGCAGCCACGACCCGACCGGGGAGCAGTACTTC.

The chain recombines TRBV25-1 with TRBJ2-5; the D gene is possibly TRBD1 (5 bases). The CDR3 length is 15 residues. The germline V gene has CDR1 MGHDK and CDR2 SYGVNS. Trimming stripped 4 bases from V and 1 base from J, with 13 bases between. CDR3 coding DNA: TGTGCCAGCAGTGGGTTAGACAGCCGCCAAGAGACCCAGTACTTC. Translated, it gives CASSGLDSRQETQYF.

The chain is built from TRBV12-3 or TRBV12-4 and TRBJ2-7, with 8 bases identical to TRBD1. J lost 2 bases, V lost 5 bases, and 5 bases had no gene match. This CDR3 contains 14 residues. The CDR3 DNA follows: TGTGCCAGCAGTCTGACAGGGGCTGCCTACGAGCAGTACTTC. Translating it yields CASSLTGAAYEQYF.

CDR3 amino acids: CASSSRQGSTDTQYF. The CDR3 coding sequence is TGTGCCAGCAGTTCGCGACAGGGGAGCACAGATACGCAGTATTTT. This rearrangement joins TRBV27 to TRBJ2-3, with TRBD1 matching over 8 bases. This CDR3 spans 15 amino acids. Per germline, CDR1 MNHEY and CDR2 SMNVEV (reference sequence). J was trimmed by 0 bases and V by 4 bases; bases with no gene match: 3.

The chain employs TRBV9 and TRBJ1-6, with D hard to call. CDR1 SGDLS and CDR2 YYNGEE come from the germline V gene. Trimming cost V 3 bases and J 9 bases, with 7 bases left between them. The CDR3 totals 12 residues. The CDR3 DNA is TGTGCCAGCAGCGAGCTAGGTTCACCCCTCCACTTT. Amino acid sequence: CASSELGSPLHF. Looking up the rest from reference TRBV9 and TRBJ1-6 gives the full variable domain: DSGVTQTPKHLITATGQRVTLRCSPRSGDLSVYWYQQSLDQGLQFLIQYYNGEERAKGNILERFSAQQFPDLHSELNLSSLELGDSALYFCASSELGSPLHFGNGTRLTVT.

The chain joins TRBV6-2 or TRBV6-3 to TRBJ2-1; 8 bases map to TRBD1. Germline V CDR1 and CDR2: MNHEY, SVGEGT. V lost 5 bases and J lost 5; bases outside the gene matches: 5. This CDR3 has 14 residues. The CDR3 sequence: CASSPGGWDNEQFF. For the CDR3, the DNA is TGTGCCAGCAGTCCAGGGGGCTGGGACAATGAGCAGTTCTTC.

This clonotype came up a few times. The rearrangement uses TRBV27 and TRBJ2-7; D may correspond to TRBD1 or TRBD2 (5 bases each). The V gene's germline CDR1 is MNHEY and CDR2 SMNVEV (reference sequence). Trimming took off 8 bases at V and 0 bases at J, with 11 bases between the two ends. The CDR3 length is 13 residues. The CDR3 is CASRDLRSYEQYF. The CDR3 coding sequence is TGTGCCAGCCGGGACCTACGCTCCTACGAGCAGTACTTC.

This clonotype turned up a few times. The genes are TRBV12-3 or TRBV12-4 and TRBJ2-2; no definite D call. The length of the CDR3 is 12 residues. The V gene lost 10 bases and the J gene lost 1 base, with 7 bases spanning the gap. This CDR3 is CAIHRNTGELFF. In nucleotides, the CDR3 is TGTGCCATACACCGGAACACCGGGGAGCTGTTTTTT.

The V call is TRBV4-2, the J call TRBJ2-3; 13 bases match TRBD2. Unmatched junction bases numbered 3, after V lost 2 bases and J lost 4 bases. The germline CDR1 and CDR2 sequences are LGHNA and YNFKEQ. The CDR3 is made up of 16 amino acids. Here the CDR3 reads CASSQRTSGSSDTQYF. The CDR3 coding sequence is TGTGCCAGCAGCCAACGGACTAGCGGGAGTTCAGATACGCAGTATTTT.